These 11 T cell receptor beta chains share one sample of origin, sequenced in a study of PD-1 blockade in classical Hodgkin lymphoma. Clones were sequenced by immunoSEQ multiplex PCR, and TCRdb holds only the in-frame ones, with some missing. The sample has about 93,000 clones; around 80% are singletons. Time point given: cycle 4 day 1 (C4D1), after 6 weeks of nivolumab. Every patient was affected by relapse after autologous stem cell transplantation, while exposure to brentuximab vedotin was not uniform. Sequencing used peripheral blood mononuclear cells (PBMCs), obtained before the fourth cycle of nivolumab. The source of these receptors is a human donor with classical Hodgkin lymphoma.

The chain has TRBV6-5 and TRBJ2-5; D possibly corresponds to TRBD1 (6 bases). The V gene lost 4 bases and the J gene lost 1 base, with 7 bases spanning the gap. The CDR3 is made up of 13 amino acids. CDR1 is MNHEY, CDR2 SVGAGI, per germline. CDR3 amino acids: CASSLDSQETQYF. CDR3 nucleotides: TGTGCCAGCAGTTTGGACAGCCAAGAGACCCAGTACTTC.

V gene TRBV30 combines with J gene TRBJ2-1; 8 bases are a match to TRBD1. The V gene end was trimmed by 0 bases and the J gene end by 8 bases; junction bases not matched to a gene: 6. This CDR3 has 14 amino acids. Germline CDR1 reads GTSNPN; CDR2 reads SVGIG (reference sequence). CDR3 sequence reads: CAWSVGRGRDEQFF. For the CDR3, the DNA is TGTGCCTGGAGTGTAGGCAGGGGGCGAGATGAGCAGTTCTTC. The full variable domain, completed using reference TRBV30 and TRBJ2-1, is SQTIHQWPATLVQPVGSPLSLECTVEGTSNPNLYWYRQAAGRGLQLLFYSVGIGQISSEVPQNLSASRPQDRQFILSSKKLLLSDSGFYLCAWSVGRGRDEQFFGPGTRLTVL.

The V call is TRBV27, the J call TRBJ2-7, with 9 bases aligning to TRBD1. Germline V gene lookup returns CDR1 MNHEY and CDR2 SMNVEV (reference sequence). This CDR3 has 13 amino acids. V gave up 6 bases and J gave up 1 base; unmatched junction bases: 1. CDR3 amino acids: CASRGTGSYEQYF. The CDR3 DNA reads TGTGCCAGCAGGGGGACAGGGTCCTACGAGCAGTACTTC.

The table lists this clone with many counts. The chain recombines TRBV28 with TRBJ2-5; 12 positions agree with TRBD1. The CDR3 covers 17 residues. V trimming: 4 bases; J trimming: 3 bases; junction bases outside the gene matches: 9. The V gene's germline CDR1 is MDHEN and CDR2 SYDVKM. The CDR3 nucleotides are TGTGCCAGCAGTTCCCTCCTTGGGACAGGGGGCAAAGAGACCCAGTACTTC. Residues: CASSSLLGTGGKETQYF.

The chain employs TRBV4-3 and TRBJ2-4, with a tentative D call TRBD1 (6 bases). With 1 base removed from V and 0 bases from J, the gap between germline ends came to 10 bases. Germline-derived CDR1 and CDR2 are LGHNA and YSLEER. This CDR3 contains 16 residues. CDR3 region: CASSQGTALAKNIQYF. CDR3 coding DNA: TGCGCCAGCAGCCAAGGGACAGCCCTAGCCAAAAACATTCAGTACTTC.

V is TRBV21-1 and J is TRBJ1-4. TRBV21-1 is classified as a pseudogene. There are 16 residues in the CDR3. This CDR3 is CASSNGRVGANEKLFF. CDR3 in DNA: TGTGCCAGCAGCAATGGAAGGGTCGGAGCTAATGAAAAACTGTTTTTT.

V and J are TRBV2 and TRBJ2-1, with 7 bases fitting TRBD1. This CDR3 is 15 amino acids long. In germline, CDR1 is SNHLY, CDR2 FYNNEI. The V and J ends lost 6 bases and 2 bases, in that order; junction bases with no gene match: 7. The CDR3 DNA reads TGTGCCAGCAGCGCCGACAGGGACCCCTACAATGAGCAGTTCTTC. It translates to CASSADRDPYNEQFF.

This clone was seen only once. The genes are TRBV10-1 and TRBJ1-1, with D maybe TRBD1 (6 bases). CDR3 length: 16 amino acids. CDR1 is WNHNN, CDR2 SYGVQD, per germline (reference sequence). V lost 6 bases, J lost 2 bases, and 19 bases lay in between. The CDR3 sequence: CASRADLKDSNTEAFF. CDR3 nucleotides: TGCGCCAGCAGAGCGGACTTAAAGGACAGTAACACTGAAGCTTTCTTT.

This chain connects TRBV19 to TRBJ2-1, with 13 bases matching TRBD2. V was pared by 3 bases and J by 9 bases, with 5 bases of the junction left unmatched. The germline gives CDR1 LNHDA, CDR2 SQIVND (reference sequence). This CDR3 has 15 residues. CDR3 protein: CASSMMTSGRSEQFF. The CDR3 region has the DNA TGTGCCAGTAGTATGATGACTAGCGGGAGGTCTGAGCAGTTCTTC.

The CDR3 protein is CASSSRDRGHSPLHF. The CDR3 DNA reads TGTGCCAGCAGTAGCCGGGACAGGGGGCATTCACCCCTCCACTTT. This chain joins TRBV6-5 and TRBJ1-6; 12 bases are shared with TRBD1. The germline V gene encodes CDR1 MNHEY and CDR2 SVGAGI. Trimming took 5 bases from V and 8 from J; bases not matched to a gene: 4. The CDR3 has 15 amino acids.

This chain links TRBV29-1 with TRBJ1-2, with 8 bases fitting TRBD1. The CDR3 sequence is 11 residues long. The germline gives CDR1 SQVTM, CDR2 ANQGSEA. V lost 7 bases to trimming and J lost 8 bases; unmatched junction nucleotides: 6. CDR3 in amino acids: CSATGVGGYTF. CDR3 DNA sequence: TGCAGCGCGACAGGGGTTGGAGGCTACACCTTC. The variable domain in full, with the rest retrieved from reference TRBV29-1 and TRBJ1-2, is SAVISQKPSRDICQRGTSLTIQCQVDSQVTMMFWYRQQPGQSLTLIATANQGSEATYESGFVIDKFPISRPNLTFSTLTVSNMSPEDSSIYLCSATGVGGYTFGSGTRLTVV.